The source of this T cell receptor (beta chain) is a study of T cell responses to AZD1222 COVID-19 vaccine. Study-wide results and caveats: Possibly, clonal diversity was underestimated; donors were largely white British and included more females.

The data were produced by immunoSEQ multiplex PCR, yet TCRdb's version contains in-frame clones alone and is incomplete. The table lists 95,000 to 110,000 clones, 70% to 90% of them singletons. The CDR3 totals 12 residues. Germline CDR1 reads SGDLS; CDR2 reads YYNGEE. The V end was cut by 4 bases, the J end by 4 bases, with 9 bases between. This clone occurred a few times. Its antigen is not identified. This clonotype originated in an adult who received the AZD1222 COVID-19 vaccine. The rearrangement uses TRBV9 and TRBJ2-7, with D perhaps matching TRBD2 (6 bases). The material sequenced was peripheral blood, taken 28 days after the second AZD1222 dose. CDR3 in amino acids: CASSPRGYEQYF. For the CDR3, the DNA is TGTGCCAGCAGCCCCCGGGGGTACGAGCAGTACTTC.